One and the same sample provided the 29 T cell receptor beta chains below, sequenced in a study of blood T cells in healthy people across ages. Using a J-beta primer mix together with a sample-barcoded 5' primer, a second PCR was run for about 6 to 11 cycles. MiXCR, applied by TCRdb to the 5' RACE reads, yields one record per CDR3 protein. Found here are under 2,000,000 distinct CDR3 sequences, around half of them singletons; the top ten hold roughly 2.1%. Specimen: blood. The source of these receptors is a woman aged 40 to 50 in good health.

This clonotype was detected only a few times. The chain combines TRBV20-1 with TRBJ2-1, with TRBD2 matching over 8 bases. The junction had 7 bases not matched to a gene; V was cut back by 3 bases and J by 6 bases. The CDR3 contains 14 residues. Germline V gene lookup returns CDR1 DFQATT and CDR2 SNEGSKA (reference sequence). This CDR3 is CSASSIAGRNEQFF. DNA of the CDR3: TGCAGTGCTAGCTCCATAGCGGGGCGCAATGAGCAGTTCTTC.

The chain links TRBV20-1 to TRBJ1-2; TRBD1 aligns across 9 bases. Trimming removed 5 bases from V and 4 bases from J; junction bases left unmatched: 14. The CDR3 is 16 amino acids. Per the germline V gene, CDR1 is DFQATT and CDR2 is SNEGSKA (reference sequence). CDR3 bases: TGCAGTGCTCCCACCGTGGGACAGGGATCTTCCTATGGCTACACCTTC. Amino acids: CSAPTVGQGSSYGYTF.

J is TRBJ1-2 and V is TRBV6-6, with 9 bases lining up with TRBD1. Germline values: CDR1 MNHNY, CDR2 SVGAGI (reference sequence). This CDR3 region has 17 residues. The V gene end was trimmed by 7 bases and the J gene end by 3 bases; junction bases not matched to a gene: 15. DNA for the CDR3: TGTGCCAGCACTTGGGACAGGGAGATGCTTGGGGACTATGGCTACACCTTC. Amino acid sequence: CASTWDREMLGDYGYTF.

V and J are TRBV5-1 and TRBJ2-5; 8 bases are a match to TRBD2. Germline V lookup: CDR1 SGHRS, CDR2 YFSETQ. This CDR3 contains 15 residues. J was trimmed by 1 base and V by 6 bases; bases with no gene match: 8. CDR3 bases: TGCGCCAGCAAACGGGGACTAGGGGGCCAAGAGACCCAGTACTTC. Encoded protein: CASKRGLGGQETQYF.

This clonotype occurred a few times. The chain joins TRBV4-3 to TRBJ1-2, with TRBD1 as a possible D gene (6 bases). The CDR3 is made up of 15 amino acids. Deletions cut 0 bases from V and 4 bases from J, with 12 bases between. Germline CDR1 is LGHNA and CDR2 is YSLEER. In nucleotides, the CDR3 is TGCGCCAGCAGCCAAGAATTCAGGGGAGGCTATGGCTACACCTTC. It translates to CASSQEFRGGYGYTF.

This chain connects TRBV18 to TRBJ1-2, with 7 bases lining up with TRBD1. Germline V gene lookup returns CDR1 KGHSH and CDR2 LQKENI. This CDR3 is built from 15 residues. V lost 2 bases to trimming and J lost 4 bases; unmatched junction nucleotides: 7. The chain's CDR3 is CASSPNQGTVYGYTF. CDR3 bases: TGTGCCAGCTCACCAAATCAGGGGACAGTCTATGGCTACACCTTC.

The CDR3 spells CASSLGPSGGSPYEQYF. The CDR3 DNA reads TGTGCCAGCAGCTTAGGCCCCAGCGGGGGTAGCCCCTACGAGCAGTACTTC. The chain couples TRBV7-2 to TRBJ2-7; TRBD2 aligns across 8 bases. The CDR3 runs to 17 residues. CDR1 SGHTA and CDR2 FQGNSA come from the germline V gene. Trimming at V came to 1 base and at J to 2 bases, leaving 10 bases not matched to a gene.

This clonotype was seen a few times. CDR3 loop: CASTAINQGIDTQYF. The CDR3 DNA follows: TGTGCCAGCACTGCGATAAATCAGGGAATAGATACGCAGTATTTT. The V gene is TRBV7-9, the J gene TRBJ2-3, with D tentatively TRBD1 (5 bases). The CDR3 covers 15 residues. V was clipped by 7 bases and J by 5 bases, with 19 bases between them. Germline CDR1 is SEHNR and CDR2 is FQNEAQ (reference sequence). The variable domain in full, completed from reference TRBV7-9 and TRBJ2-3, reads DTGVSQNPRHKITKRGQNVTFRCDPISEHNRLYWYRQTLGQGPEFLTYFQNEAQLEKSRLLSDRFSAERPKGSFSTLEIQRTEQGDSAMYLCASTAINQGIDTQYFGPGTRLTVL.

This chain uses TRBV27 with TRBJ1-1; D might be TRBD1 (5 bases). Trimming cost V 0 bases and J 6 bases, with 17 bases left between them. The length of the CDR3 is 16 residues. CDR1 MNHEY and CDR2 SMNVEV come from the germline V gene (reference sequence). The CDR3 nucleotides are TGTGCCAGCAGTTTATCTCGAGGGGATATCCTATCTGAAGCTTTCTTT. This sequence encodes CASSLSRGDILSEAFF.

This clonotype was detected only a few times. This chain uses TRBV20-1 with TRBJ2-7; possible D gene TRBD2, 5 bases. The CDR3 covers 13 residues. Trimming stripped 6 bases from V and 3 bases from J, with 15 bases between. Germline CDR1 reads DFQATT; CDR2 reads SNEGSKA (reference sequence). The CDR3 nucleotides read TGCAGTGCCCGACTAACCTCGAACTACGAGCAGTACTTC. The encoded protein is CSARLTSNYEQYF.

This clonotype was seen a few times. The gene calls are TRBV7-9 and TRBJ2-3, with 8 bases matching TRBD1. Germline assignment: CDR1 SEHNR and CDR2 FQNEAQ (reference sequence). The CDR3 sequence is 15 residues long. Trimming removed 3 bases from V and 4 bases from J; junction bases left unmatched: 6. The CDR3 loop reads CASSFGTGEADTQYF. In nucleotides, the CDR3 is TGTGCCAGCAGCTTCGGGACAGGTGAAGCAGATACGCAGTATTTT.

CDR3 nucleotides: TGTGCCAGCAGCCCCGGACGGCCCTCTAACTATGGCTACACCTTC. Amino acid sequence: CASSPGRPSNYGYTF. The chain links TRBV7-2 to TRBJ1-2; D remains ambiguous. Looked up from germline, CDR1 is SGHTA and CDR2 is FQGNSA. The CDR3 is made up of 15 amino acids. V gave up 5 bases and J gave up 0 bases, with 13 bases separating them.

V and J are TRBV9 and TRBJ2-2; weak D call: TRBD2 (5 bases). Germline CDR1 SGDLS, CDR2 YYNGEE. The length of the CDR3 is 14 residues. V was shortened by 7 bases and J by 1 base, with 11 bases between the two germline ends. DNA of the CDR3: TGTGCCAGCGGGGAGACACAGAACACCGGGGAGCTGTTTTTT. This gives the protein CASGETQNTGELFF.

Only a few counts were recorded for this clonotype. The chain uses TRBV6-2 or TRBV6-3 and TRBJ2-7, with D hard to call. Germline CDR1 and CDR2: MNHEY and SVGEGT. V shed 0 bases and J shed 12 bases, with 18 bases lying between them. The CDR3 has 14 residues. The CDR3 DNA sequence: TGTGCCAGCAGTTACTCTGAGGCAGGATGGAGTCCGTACTTC. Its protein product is CASSYSEAGWSPYF.

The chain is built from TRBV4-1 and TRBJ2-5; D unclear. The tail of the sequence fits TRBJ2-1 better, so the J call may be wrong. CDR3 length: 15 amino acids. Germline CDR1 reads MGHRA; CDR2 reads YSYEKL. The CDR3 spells CASSQEGRWAETQFF. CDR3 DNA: TGCGCCAGCAGCCAAGAAGGCCGCTGGGCGGAGACCCAGTTCTTC.

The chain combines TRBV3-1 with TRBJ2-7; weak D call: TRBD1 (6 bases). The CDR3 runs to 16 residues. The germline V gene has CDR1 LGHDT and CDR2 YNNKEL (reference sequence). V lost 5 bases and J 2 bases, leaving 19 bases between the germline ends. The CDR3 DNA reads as TGTGCCAGCAGCTCCCGAGGGCAGGGGTCGACCTACGAGCAGTACTTC. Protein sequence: CASSSRGQGSTYEQYF.

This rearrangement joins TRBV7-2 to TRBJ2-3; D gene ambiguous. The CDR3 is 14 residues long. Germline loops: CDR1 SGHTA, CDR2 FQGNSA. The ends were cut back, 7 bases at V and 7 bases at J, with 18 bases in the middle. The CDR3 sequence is CASTLELDTYTQYF. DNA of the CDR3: TGTGCCAGCACCCTGGAGCTTGATACCTATACGCAGTATTTT.

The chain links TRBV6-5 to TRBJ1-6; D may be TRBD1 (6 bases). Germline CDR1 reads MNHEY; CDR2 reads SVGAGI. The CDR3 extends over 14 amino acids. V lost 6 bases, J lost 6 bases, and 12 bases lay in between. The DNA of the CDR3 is TGTGCCAGCAGGCCACAGGGCGGTAATTCACCCCTCCACTTT. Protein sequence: CASRPQGGNSPLHF.

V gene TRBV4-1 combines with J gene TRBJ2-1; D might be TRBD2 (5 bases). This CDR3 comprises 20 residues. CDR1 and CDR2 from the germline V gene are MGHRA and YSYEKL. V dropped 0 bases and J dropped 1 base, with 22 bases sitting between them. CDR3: CASSQDILALRTGSYNEQFF. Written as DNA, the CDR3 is TGCGCCAGCAGCCAAGATATCCTAGCTTTGAGGACTGGTTCCTACAATGAGCAGTTCTTC.

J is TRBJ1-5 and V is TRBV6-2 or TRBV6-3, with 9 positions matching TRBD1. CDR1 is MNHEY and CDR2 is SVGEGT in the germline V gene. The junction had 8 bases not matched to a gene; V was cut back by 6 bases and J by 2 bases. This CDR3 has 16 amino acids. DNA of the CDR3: TGTGCCAGCAGGACCGGACAGGGGTTTGGCAATCAGCCCCAGCATTTT. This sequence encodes CASRTGQGFGNQPQHF.

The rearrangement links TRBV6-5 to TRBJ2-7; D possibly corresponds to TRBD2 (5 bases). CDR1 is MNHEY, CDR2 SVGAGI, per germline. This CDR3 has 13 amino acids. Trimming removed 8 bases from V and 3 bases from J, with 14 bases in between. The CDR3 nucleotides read TGTGCCAGCGCGTTTGAACGGGGCTACGAGCAGTACTTC. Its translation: CASAFERGYEQYF.

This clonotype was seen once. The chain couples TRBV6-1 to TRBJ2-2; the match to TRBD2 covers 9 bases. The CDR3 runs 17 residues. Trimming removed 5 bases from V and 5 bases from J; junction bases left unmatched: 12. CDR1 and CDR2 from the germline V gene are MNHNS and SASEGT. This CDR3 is CASSPYPTSGLTGELFF. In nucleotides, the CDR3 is TGTGCCAGCAGTCCATATCCGACTAGCGGCCTTACCGGGGAGCTGTTTTTT.

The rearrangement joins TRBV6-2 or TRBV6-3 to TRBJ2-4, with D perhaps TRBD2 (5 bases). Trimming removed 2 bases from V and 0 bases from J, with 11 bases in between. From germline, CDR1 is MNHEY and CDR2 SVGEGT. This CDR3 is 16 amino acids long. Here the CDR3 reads CASSYGEILAKNIQYF. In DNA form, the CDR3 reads TGTGCCAGCAGTTACGGGGAGATCTTAGCCAAAAACATTCAGTACTTC.

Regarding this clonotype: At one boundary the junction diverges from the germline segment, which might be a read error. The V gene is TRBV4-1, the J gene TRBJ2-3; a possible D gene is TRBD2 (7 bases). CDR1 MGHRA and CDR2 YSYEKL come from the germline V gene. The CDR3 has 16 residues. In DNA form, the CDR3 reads TGCGCCTGCAGCCACCGTGCGGGGGCTAGCACAGATACGCAGTATTTT. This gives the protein CACSHRAGASTDTQYF.

CDR3 coding DNA: TGTGCCAGCAGTCCTCAGGGGCTCAGCACAGATACGCAGTATTTT. Encoded protein: CASSPQGLSTDTQYF. The rearrangement links TRBV12-3 or TRBV12-4 to TRBJ2-3, with a tentative D call TRBD1 (6 bases). The CDR3 sequence is 15 residues long. Trimming removed 5 bases at V and 0 bases at J, with 12 bases between.

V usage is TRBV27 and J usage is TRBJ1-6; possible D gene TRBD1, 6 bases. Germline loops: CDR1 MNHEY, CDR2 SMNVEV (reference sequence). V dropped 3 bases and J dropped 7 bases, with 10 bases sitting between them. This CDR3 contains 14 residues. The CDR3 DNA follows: TGTGCCAGCAGTTTCGCAGGGGAGAATTCACCCCTCCACTTT. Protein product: CASSFAGENSPLHF.

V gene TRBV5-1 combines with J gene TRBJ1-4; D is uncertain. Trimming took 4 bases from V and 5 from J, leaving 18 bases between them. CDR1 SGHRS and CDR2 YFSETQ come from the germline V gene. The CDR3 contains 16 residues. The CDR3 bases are TGCGCCAGCAGCGGATCGGGATCCTCTCTGAATGAAAAACTGTTTTTT. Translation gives CASSGSGSSLNEKLFF.

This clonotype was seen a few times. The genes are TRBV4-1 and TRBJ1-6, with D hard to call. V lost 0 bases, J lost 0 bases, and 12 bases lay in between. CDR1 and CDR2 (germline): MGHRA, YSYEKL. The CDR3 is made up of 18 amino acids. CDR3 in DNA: TGCGCCAGCAGCCAAGAGGGGTCCTCCGCCTCCTATAATTCACCCCTCCACTTT. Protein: CASSQEGSSASYNSPLHF.

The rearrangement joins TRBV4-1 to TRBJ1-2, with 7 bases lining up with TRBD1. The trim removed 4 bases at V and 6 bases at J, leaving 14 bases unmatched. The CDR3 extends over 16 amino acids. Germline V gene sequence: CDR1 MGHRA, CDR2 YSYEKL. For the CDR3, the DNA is TGCGCCAGCAGCCCCGACTCCCTACCGGGACAGAATGGCTACACCTTC. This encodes CASSPDSLPGQNGYTF.